Detailed here is one TCR beta chain. The target antigen is unknown. These data belong to a study of T cell repertoires in cytomegalovirus infection. Background on the study: Shared public TCR beta signatures pointed to both CMV infection and a matching HLA type.

TCRdb analysed the reads with MiXCR anew, one entry per CDR3 protein. Counted here are around 100,000 distinct CDR3 sequences, approximately 15% occurring once; the ten biggest clones make up over 8%. V was trimmed by 2 bases and J by 3 bases, leaving 13 bases between them. The CDR3 contains 15 residues. General study findings and limits: In two of eight donors, the top clonotype was HLA-C-restricted CMV-specific.

The TCR comes from a human donor in good health (CMV status not recorded). Some clones in this sample may be carry-over from other donors' samples. The chain is built from TRBV12-3 or TRBV12-4 and TRBJ1-2; D is ambiguous. The sample consisted of PBMCs. The CDR3, as DNA: TGTGCCAGCAGTTTATTCACCGGAGTGGACTATGGCTACACCTTC. Amino acid sequence: CASSLFTGVDYGYTF.